The T cell receptor (beta chain) described here comes from a study of blood T cell repertoires in COVID-19. The CDR3 runs to 14 residues. With 0 bases removed from V and 7 bases from J, the gap between germline ends came to 10 bases. Germline CDR1 reads SGHRS; CDR2 reads YFSETQ. In the original processing: Amplification of reference gene primers provided the estimated nucleated cell counts. Method: immunoSEQ multiplex PCR; TCRdb's copy keeps in-frame clones and lacks some. That table supplies the V and J calls and clone size; D and trimming were determined from the DNA. The sample lists about 300,000 clones, 75% to 90% seen once, with 1.5% to 2% in the top ten. Enrolled through a virtual design, the participants were between roughly 18 and 90 years of age and came from about two dozen US areas. Donors of Cohort 3 who recovered were those that had two negative PCRs, clearance, or symptom resolution.

The sequence came from a middle-aged woman who had recovered from COVID-19. Source material: PBMCs or T cells enriched from blood (not recorded which). J is TRBJ2-2 and V is TRBV5-1, with no clear D. For the CDR3, the DNA is TGCGCCAGCAGCTTGGTCCAGCGTGGCGGGGAGCTGTTTTTT. The encoded protein is CASSLVQRGGELFF.